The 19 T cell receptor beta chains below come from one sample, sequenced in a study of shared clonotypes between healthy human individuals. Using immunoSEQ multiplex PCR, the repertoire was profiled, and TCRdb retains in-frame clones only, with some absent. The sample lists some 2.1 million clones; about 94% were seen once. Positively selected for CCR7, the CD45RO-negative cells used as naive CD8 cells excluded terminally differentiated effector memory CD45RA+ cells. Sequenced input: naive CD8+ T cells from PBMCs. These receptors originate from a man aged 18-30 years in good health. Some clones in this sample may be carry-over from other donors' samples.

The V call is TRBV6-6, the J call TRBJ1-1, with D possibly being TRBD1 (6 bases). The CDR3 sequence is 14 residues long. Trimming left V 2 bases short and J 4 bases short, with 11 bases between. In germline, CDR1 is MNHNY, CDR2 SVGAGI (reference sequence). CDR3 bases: TGTGCCAGCAGTTACGGGGGGCTTGTCACTGAAGCTTTCTTT. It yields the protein CASSYGGLVTEAFF.

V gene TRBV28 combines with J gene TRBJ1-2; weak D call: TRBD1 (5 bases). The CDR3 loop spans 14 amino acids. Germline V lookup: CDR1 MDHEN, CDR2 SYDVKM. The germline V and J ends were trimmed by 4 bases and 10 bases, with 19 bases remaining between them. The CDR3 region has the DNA TGTGCCAGCAGTTCCCACTCAGGGTTCGCGTTCTACACCTTC. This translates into CASSSHSGFAFYTF.

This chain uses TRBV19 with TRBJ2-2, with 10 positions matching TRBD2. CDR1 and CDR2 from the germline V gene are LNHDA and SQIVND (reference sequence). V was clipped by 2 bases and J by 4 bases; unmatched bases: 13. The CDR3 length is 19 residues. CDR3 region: CASSIFWTSGSRGTGELFF. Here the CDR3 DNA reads TGTGCCAGTAGTATATTTTGGACTAGCGGAAGCCGGGGCACCGGGGAGCTGTTTTTT.

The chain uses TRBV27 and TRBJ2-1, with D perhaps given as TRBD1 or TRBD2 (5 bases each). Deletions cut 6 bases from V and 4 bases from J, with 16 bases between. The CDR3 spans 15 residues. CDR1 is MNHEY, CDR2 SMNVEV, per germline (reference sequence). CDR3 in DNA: TGTGCCAGCAGCCCCGGACTGGGGGTTTACAATGAGCAGTTCTTC. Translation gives CASSPGLGVYNEQFF.

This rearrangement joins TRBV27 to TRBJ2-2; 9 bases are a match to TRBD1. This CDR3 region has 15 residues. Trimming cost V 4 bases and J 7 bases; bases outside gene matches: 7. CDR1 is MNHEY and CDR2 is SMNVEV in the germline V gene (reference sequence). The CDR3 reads CASSSGQGYHGELFF. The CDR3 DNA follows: TGTGCCAGCAGTTCTGGACAGGGGTATCACGGGGAGCTGTTTTTT.

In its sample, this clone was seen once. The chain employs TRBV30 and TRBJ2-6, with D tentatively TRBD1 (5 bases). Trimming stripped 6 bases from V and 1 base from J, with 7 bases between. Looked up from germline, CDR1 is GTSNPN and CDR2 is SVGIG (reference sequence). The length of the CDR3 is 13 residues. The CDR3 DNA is TGTGCCTGCCCAGGGTCTGGGGCCAACGTCCTGACTTTC. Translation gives CACPGSGANVLTF.

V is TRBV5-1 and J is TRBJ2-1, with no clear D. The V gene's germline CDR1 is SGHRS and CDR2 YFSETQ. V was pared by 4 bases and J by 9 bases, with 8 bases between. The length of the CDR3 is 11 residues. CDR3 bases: TGCGCCAGCAGCCCCGGCGGTGAGCAGTTCTTC. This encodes CASSPGGEQFF.

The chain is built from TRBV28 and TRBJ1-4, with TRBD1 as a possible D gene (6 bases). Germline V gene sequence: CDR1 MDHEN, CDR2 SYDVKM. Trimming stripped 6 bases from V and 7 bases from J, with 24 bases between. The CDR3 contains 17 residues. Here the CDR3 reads CASSYTPGGAGSEKLFF. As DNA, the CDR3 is TGTGCCAGCAGCTATACTCCCGGGGGGGCTGGGAGTGAAAAACTGTTTTTT.

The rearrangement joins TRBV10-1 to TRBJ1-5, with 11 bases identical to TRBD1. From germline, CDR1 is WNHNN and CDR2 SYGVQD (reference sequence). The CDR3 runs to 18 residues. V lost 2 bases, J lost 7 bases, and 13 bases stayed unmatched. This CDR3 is CASSESGQGARGWQPQHF. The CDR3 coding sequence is TGCGCCAGCAGTGAGAGTGGACAGGGGGCGCGGGGCTGGCAGCCCCAGCATTTT.

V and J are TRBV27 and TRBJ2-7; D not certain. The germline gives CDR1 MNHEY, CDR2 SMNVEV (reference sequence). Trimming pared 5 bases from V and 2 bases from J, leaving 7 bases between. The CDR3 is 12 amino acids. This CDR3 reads CASSRSPYEQYF. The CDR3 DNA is TGTGCCAGCAGTAGATCTCCCTACGAGCAGTACTTC.

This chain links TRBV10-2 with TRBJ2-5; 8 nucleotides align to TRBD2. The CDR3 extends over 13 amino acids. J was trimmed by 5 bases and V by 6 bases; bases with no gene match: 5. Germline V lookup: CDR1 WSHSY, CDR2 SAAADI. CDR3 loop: CASRSGSWETQYF. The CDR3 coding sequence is TGCGCCAGCAGGAGCGGGAGTTGGGAGACCCAGTACTTC.

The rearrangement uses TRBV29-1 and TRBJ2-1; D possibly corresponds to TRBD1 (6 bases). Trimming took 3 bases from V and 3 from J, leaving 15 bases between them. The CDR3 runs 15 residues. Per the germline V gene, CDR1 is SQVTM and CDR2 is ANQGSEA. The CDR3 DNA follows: TGCAGCGTTGAGATGTGGGACAAACGCTACAATGAGCAGTTCTTC. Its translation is CSVEMWDKRYNEQFF.

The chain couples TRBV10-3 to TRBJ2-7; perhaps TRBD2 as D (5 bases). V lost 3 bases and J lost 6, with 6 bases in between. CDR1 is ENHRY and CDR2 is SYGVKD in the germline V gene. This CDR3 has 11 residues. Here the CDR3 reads CAISEEGEQYF. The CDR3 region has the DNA TGTGCCATCAGTGAAGAGGGCGAGCAGTACTTC.

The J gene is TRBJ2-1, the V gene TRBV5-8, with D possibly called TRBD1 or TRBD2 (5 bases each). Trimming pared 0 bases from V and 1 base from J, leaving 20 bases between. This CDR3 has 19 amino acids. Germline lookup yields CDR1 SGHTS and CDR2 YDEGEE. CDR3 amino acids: CASSLAGPAPEGSYNEQFF. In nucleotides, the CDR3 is TGTGCCAGCAGCTTGGCTGGACCAGCACCTGAGGGGTCCTACAATGAGCAGTTCTTC.

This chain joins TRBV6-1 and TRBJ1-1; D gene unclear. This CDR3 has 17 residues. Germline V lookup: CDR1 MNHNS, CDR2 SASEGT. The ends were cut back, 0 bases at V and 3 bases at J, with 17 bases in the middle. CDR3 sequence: CASSEALRYRADTEAFF. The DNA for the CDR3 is TGTGCCAGCAGTGAAGCGCTTCGGTACCGCGCGGACACTGAAGCTTTCTTT.

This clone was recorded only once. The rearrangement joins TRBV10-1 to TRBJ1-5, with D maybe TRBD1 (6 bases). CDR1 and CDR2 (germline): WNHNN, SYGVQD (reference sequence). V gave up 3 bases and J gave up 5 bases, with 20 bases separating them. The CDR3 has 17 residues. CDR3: CASSDLGRGSLDQPQHF. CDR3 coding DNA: TGCGCCAGCAGTGATCTTGGGAGGGGGAGTTTGGATCAGCCCCAGCATTTT.

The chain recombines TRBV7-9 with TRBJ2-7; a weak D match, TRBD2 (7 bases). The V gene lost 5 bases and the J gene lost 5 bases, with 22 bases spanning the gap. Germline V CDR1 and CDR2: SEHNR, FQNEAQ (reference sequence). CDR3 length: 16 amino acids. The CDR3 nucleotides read TGTGCCAGCAGCCACAGGGAGGGGAAGTATGCAGACGAGCAGTACTTC. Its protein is CASSHREGKYADEQYF.

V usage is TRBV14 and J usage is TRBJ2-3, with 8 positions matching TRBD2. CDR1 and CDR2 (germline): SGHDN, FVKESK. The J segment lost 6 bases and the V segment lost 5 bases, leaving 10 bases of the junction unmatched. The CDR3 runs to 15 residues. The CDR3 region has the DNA TGTGCCAGCAGCGCTCCCGGGACTAGGCTCGATACGCAGTATTTT. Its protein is CASSAPGTRLDTQYF.

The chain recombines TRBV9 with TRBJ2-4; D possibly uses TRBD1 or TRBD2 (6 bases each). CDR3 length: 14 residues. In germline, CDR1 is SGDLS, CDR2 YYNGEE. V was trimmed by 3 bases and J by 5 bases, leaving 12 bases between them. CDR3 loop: CASSEGGTQNIQYF. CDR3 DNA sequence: TGTGCCAGCAGCGAGGGGGGCACCCAAAACATTCAGTACTTC.